Listed below are T cell receptor beta chains from one sample, sequenced in a study of T cell repertoires in cytomegalovirus infection. A single record per CDR3 protein comes from TCRdb applying MiXCR to the reads. The data show around 270,000 distinct CDR3 sequences, over 8% seen once. The material sequenced was PBMCs. These receptors came from a human donor in good health (CMV status not recorded). Some clones in this sample may be carry-over from other donors' samples. Each CDR3 is given with its conserved first and last residue. A D gene is named only where the DNA matches it firmly. Not every row has a clone size; where given, it reads once, few, many or a size class.

clone_size,j_call,d_call,v_call,cdr3_nt,cdr3_aa
.,TRBJ1-2,.,TRBV18,TGTGCCAGCTCACCAATCGTAACGGACAACTATGGCTACACCTTC,CASSPIVTDNYGYTF
many,TRBJ1-1,TRBD1,TRBV7-2,TGTGCCAGCAGCTCACTTGGCAAGGACAGGGTAACTGAAGCTTTCTTT,CASSSLGKDRVTEAFF
many,TRBJ2-7,TRBD2,TRBV7-2,TGTGCCAGCAGCTTAATGGGACTAGCGGGAGGGCCCTCCAACGAGCAGTACTTC,CASSLMGLAGGPSNEQYF
many,TRBJ1-1,.,TRBV18,TGTGCCAGCTCACCAACCATTGGCAGAGCCGTTGGCACTGAAGCTTTCTTT,CASSPTIGRAVGTEAFF
many,TRBJ1-2,.,TRBV28,TGTGCCAGCAGTTTATGGTCCGGAGAGGGCTACACCTTC,CASSLWSGEGYTF
many,TRBJ2-7,.,TRBV7-2,TGTGCCAGCAGCTTAAAAGGTGGGGGGCCCCCTCGCGAGCAGTACTTC,CASSLKGGGPPREQYF
many,TRBJ2-2,.,TRBV6-2/TRBV6-3,TGTGCCAGCAGTACTTTTAACACCGGGGAGCTGTTTTTT,CASSTFNTGELFF
.,TRBJ2-1,.,TRBV20-1,TGCAGTGCTAGGGGGACCGGGAGCAAGTCCTTCAATGAGCAGTTCTTC,CSARGTGSKSFNEQFF
few,TRBJ2-7,TRBD2,TRBV19,TGTGCCAGTAGTACCCGCCCGGGAGGCGAGCAGTACTTC,CASSTRPGGEQYF
few,TRBJ1-1,TRBD1,TRBV6-1,TGTGCCAGCAGCCCGTTAATACAGGGGGTCGGGAACACTGAAGCTTTCTTT,CASSPLIQGVGNTEAFF
few,TRBJ2-1,TRBD1,TRBV6-2/TRBV6-3,TGTGCCAGCAGGGAAGTGCCGGGACAGGGGGCAAATGAGCAGTTCTTC,CASREVPGQGANEQFF
many,TRBJ2-3,TRBD2,TRBV7-8,TGTGCCAGCAGCCCTCACCCGACTAGCGGGGGGAGAGTCACAGATACGCAGTATTTT,CASSPHPTSGGRVTDTQYF
.,TRBJ1-1,.,TRBV18,TGTGCCAGCTCACCCCTGGCAGGGGACACTGAAGCTTTCTTT,CASSPLAGDTEAFF
many,TRBJ2-5,TRBD1,TRBV7-2,TGTGCCAGCAGCTTAGTTAGAGGGGGCCGAGAGACCCAGTACTTC,CASSLVRGGRETQYF
.,TRBJ1-1,.,TRBV11-2,TGTGCCAGCAGCTTAAAGTGGGGTGGGACTGAAGCTTTCTTT,CASSLKWGGTEAFF
.,TRBJ2-2,.,TRBV7-2,TGTGCCAGCAGCTTTTCTAGGGCCGGGGAGCTGTTTTTT,CASSFSRAGELFF
many,TRBJ1-2,.,TRBV7-2,TGTGCCAGCAGCGCGACGAACTATGGCTACACCTTC,CASSATNYGYTF
.,TRBJ2-5,.,TRBV20-1,TGCAGTAGGGAGGTCTTAGAGACCCAGTACTTC,CSREVLETQYF
many,TRBJ2-1,TRBD2,TRBV6-2/TRBV6-3,TGTGCCAGCAGTTACTCGATGGTACTAGCGGGAGAGCAGTTCTTC,CASSYSMVLAGEQFF
many,TRBJ2-3,.,TRBV7-9,TGCGCCAGCAGCCCTGGCGGAGATACGCAGTATTTT,CASSPGGDTQYF
.,TRBJ2-3,TRBD2,TRBV5-1,TGCGCCAGCAGCCCGGGACTAGCGGGGGGGGGCACAGATACGCAGTATTTT,CASSPGLAGGGTDTQYF
many,TRBJ2-1,.,TRBV7-2,TGTGCCAGCAGCTTAGCGCCCTTGACAACTTACAATGAGCAGTTCTTC,CASSLAPLTTYNEQFF
many,TRBJ2-7,.,TRBV7-2,TGTGCCAGCAGCGTTCAGTACGAGCAGTACTTC,CASSVQYEQYF
many,TRBJ2-7,TRBD2,TRBV20-1,TGCAGTGCTAGGCGACTAGCGGAGTACGAGCAGTACTTC,CSARRLAEYEQYF
few,TRBJ1-5,.,TRBV12-5,TGTGCTAGTGGTTTGCCGCCGAATCAGCCCCAGCATTTT,CASGLPPNQPQHF
.,TRBJ1-3,TRBD1,TRBV12-3/TRBV12-4,TGTGCCAGCAGTTGGGACAGACCTGGAAACACCATATATTTT,CASSWDRPGNTIYF
.,TRBJ2-1,TRBD1,TRBV4-3,TGCGCCAGCAGCGGGACAGGGTTCGGAAATGAGCAGTTCTTC,CASSGTGFGNEQFF
many,TRBJ2-7,.,TRBV3-1,TGTGCCAGCAGCCCGCCCACAGGTAAAACCTACGAGCAGTACTTC,CASSPPTGKTYEQYF
few,TRBJ2-7,.,TRBV12-3/TRBV12-4,TGTGCCAGCAGCACTAACGGGGGTTCCTACGAGCAGTACTTC,CASSTNGGSYEQYF
few,TRBJ2-7,TRBD2,TRBV10-1,TGCGCCAGCAGTGAAAGAGCGGGAACAAGGGCGTACGAGCAGTACTTC,CASSERAGTRAYEQYF
many,TRBJ2-2,.,TRBV7-2,TGTGCCAGCAGCTTCTCAGGGTTACTCGGGGAGCTGTTTTTT,CASSFSGLLGELFF
many,TRBJ2-7,TRBD1,TRBV7-2,TGTGCCAGCAGCTTAGTGGGACAGGGTATAGACGAGCAGTACTTC,CASSLVGQGIDEQYF
many,TRBJ1-3,.,TRBV20-1,TGCAGTGTCCCCCAGGGAAACACCATATATTTT,CSVPQGNTIYF
many,TRBJ2-5,TRBD2,TRBV7-2,TGTGCCAGCAGCCCTGCGGGGGGGCCCGGGACCCAGTACTTC,CASSPAGGPGTQYF
few,TRBJ1-2,.,TRBV10-3,TGTGCCATCAGTGCGAGAGGGGGGAACTATGGCTACACCTTC,CAISARGGNYGYTF
many,TRBJ1-6,.,TRBV7-6,TGTGCCAGCAGCCCAGAGGGGGGACGGGATAATTCACCCCTCCACTTT,CASSPEGGRDNSPLHF
few,TRBJ1-1,.,TRBV5-6,TGTGCCAGCAGCCCAGTGGGGGAGAATACTGAAGCTTTCTTT,CASSPVGENTEAFF
many,TRBJ1-2,.,TRBV28,TGTGCCAGCAGCCGCAGGGGTAACTATGGCTACACCTTC,CASSRRGNYGYTF
many,TRBJ1-1,TRBD1,TRBV7-2,TGTGCCAGCAGCTTATTTCAAGGGGGCCGGACTGAAGCTTTCTTT,CASSLFQGGRTEAFF
.,TRBJ2-2,TRBD2,TRBV6-6,TGTGCCAGCAGTTACAAACGGGGGGGGAACACCGGGGAGCTGTTTTTT,CASSYKRGGNTGELFF
many,TRBJ1-6,.,TRBV11-2,TGTGCCAGCAGCTTAGACGGGGGCCCGGGGGCCTATAATTCACCCCTCCACTTT,CASSLDGGPGAYNSPLHF
many,TRBJ2-1,TRBD2,TRBV18,TGTGCCAGCTCACCACGGACTAGCGGCGACAATGAGCAGTTCTTC,CASSPRTSGDNEQFF
many,TRBJ2-5,.,TRBV7-2,TGTGCCAGCAGCTTAGGCGGAGCCCTCGGGGAGACCCAGTACTTC,CASSLGGALGETQYF
few,TRBJ2-1,TRBD2,TRBV19,TGTGCCAGTAGTAGCTTAGCGGGAGGTTATGAGCAGTTCTTC,CASSSLAGGYEQFF
many,TRBJ2-1,.,TRBV11-2,TGTGCCAGCAGTTTAACAGGAAGCAACTACAATGAGCAGTTCTTC,CASSLTGSNYNEQFF
many,TRBJ2-2,.,TRBV7-2,TGTGCCAGCAGCGATATTAGATGGGGGCTAAACACCGGGGAGCTGTTTTTT,CASSDIRWGLNTGELFF
many,TRBJ2-1,TRBD2,TRBV7-2,TGTGCCAGCAGCTTAGTAGCGGGGGGGTACAATGAGCAGTTCTTC,CASSLVAGGYNEQFF
.,TRBJ2-2,TRBD1,TRBV28,TGTGCCAGCAGTTTAGCAGGGGGCGCCCCCGGGGAGCTGTTTTTT,CASSLAGGAPGELFF
many,TRBJ2-7,.,TRBV7-9,TGTGCCAGCAGCTTAGCGGCAGCAGAAATCTACGAGCAGTACTTC,CASSLAAAEIYEQYF
few,TRBJ2-1,TRBD2,TRBV9,TGTGCCAGCAGCCCCAGACTAGCGTCGCTCTACAATGAGCAGTTCTTC,CASSPRLASLYNEQFF
many,TRBJ2-7,.,TRBV7-8,TGTGCCAGCAGCAGTAATGGGTTAGCCGAGCAGTACTTC,CASSSNGLAEQYF
many,TRBJ1-1,.,TRBV7-6,TGTGCCAGCAGCAAAAGGGGTACTGAAGCTTTCTTT,CASSKRGTEAFF
many,TRBJ2-1,.,TRBV25-1,TGTGCCAGCAGGGACACCGGGACTCTGGACAATGAGCAGTTCTTC,CASRDTGTLDNEQFF
many,TRBJ2-1,.,TRBV28,TGTGCCATCGGATCCCGCAATGAGCAGTTCTTC,CAIGSRNEQFF
many,TRBJ1-2,TRBD1,TRBV7-2,TGTGCCAGCAGCTTCCGGACAGGGTGGGTGGATGGCTACACCTTC,CASSFRTGWVDGYTF
few,TRBJ1-1,.,TRBV7-2,TGTGCCAGCAGCTTAGAGGGATCGGCTATGAACACTGAAGCTTTCTTT,CASSLEGSAMNTEAFF
.,TRBJ2-2,.,TRBV12-3/TRBV12-4,TGTGCCAGCAGTAGTCGGGGGTCCGGGGAGCTGTTTTTT,CASSSRGSGELFF
many,TRBJ2-1,TRBD2,TRBV7-2,TGTGCCAGCAGCCCTACTAGCGGGGCACACAATGAGCAGTTCTTC,CASSPTSGAHNEQFF
few,TRBJ2-7,TRBD1,TRBV5-1,TGCGCCAGCAGGCCCGAGGGACAGGTACCTTCCTACGAGCAGTACTTC,CASRPEGQVPSYEQYF
.,TRBJ1-6,TRBD1,TRBV19,TGTGCCAGTAGGATAGACAGGGTCATGAATTCACCCCTCCACTTT,CASRIDRVMNSPLHF